The 28 T cell receptor beta chains presented below share a single source sample, sequenced in a study of blood T cell repertoires in COVID-19. Clones were sequenced by immunoSEQ multiplex PCR, and TCRdb holds only the in-frame ones, with some missing. The table has some 100,000 clones, about 83% seen once; the top ten hold 5% to 8%. The sequenced sample was peripheral blood. The receptors here all came from a man in his 70s with acute or convalescent COVID-19.

This clone appeared a few times. Other DNA sequences of this sample code for an identical CDR3. This rearrangement joins TRBV19 to TRBJ2-1; 10 bases line up with TRBD2. The CDR3 consists of 15 residues. The J segment lost 6 bases and the V segment lost 1 base, leaving 3 bases of the junction unmatched. Germline loops: CDR1 LNHDA, CDR2 SQIVND (reference sequence). The CDR3 bases are TGTGCCAGTAGTATAGGGCTAGCGGGAGTCAATGAGCAGTTCTTC. Its translation: CASSIGLAGVNEQFF. The whole variable domain, filled in from reference TRBV19 and TRBJ2-1, reads DGGITQSPKYLFRKEGQNVTLSCEQNLNHDAMYWYRQDPGQGLRLIYYSQIVNDFQKGDIAEGYSVSREKKESFPLTVTSAQKNPTAFYLCASSIGLAGVNEQFFGPGTRLTVL.

The rearrangement uses TRBV7-8 and TRBJ2-2; TRBD2 is a possible D gene (7 bases). The CDR3 covers 16 residues. Germline V gene data show CDR1 as SGHVS and CDR2 as FQNEAQ. V gave up 5 bases and J gave up 11 bases, with 24 bases separating them. CDR3 loop: CASSALSRGASPELFF. CDR3 DNA: TGTGCCAGCAGCGCCCTGTCCCGGGGGGCTTCCCCCGAGCTGTTTTTT.

The J gene is TRBJ2-5, the V gene TRBV7-3; D possibly corresponds to TRBD2 (7 bases). The germline CDR1 and CDR2 sequences are SGHTA and FQGTGA. This CDR3 spans 15 amino acids. Trimming pared 2 bases from V and 5 bases from J, leaving 15 bases between. CDR3 residues: CASSLVGGPGETQYF. The CDR3 nucleotides are TGTGCCAGCAGCTTAGTCGGGGGGCCCGGGGAGACCCAGTACTTC.

The chain employs TRBV7-9 and TRBJ1-3; D call uncertain. V shed 9 bases and J shed 0 bases, with 24 bases lying between them. The germline CDR1 and CDR2 sequences are SEHNR and FQNEAQ (reference sequence). The CDR3 covers 18 residues. The CDR3 nucleotides read TGTGCCAGTTTAATCGGTGGGCAGAATAATGGCTCTGGAAACACCATATATTTT. Its protein is CASLIGGQNNGSGNTIYF.

The V gene is TRBV24-1, the J gene TRBJ2-2; possibly TRBD2 for D (5 bases). From germline, CDR1 is KGHDR and CDR2 SFDVKD. The CDR3 totals 15 residues. V lost 6 bases and J 1 base, leaving 11 bases between the germline ends. The CDR3 DNA reads TGTGCCACCAGTCGAGAGGGAAGGAACACCGGGGAGCTGTTTTTT. The encoded protein is CATSREGRNTGELFF.

The rearrangement joins TRBV6-5 to TRBJ2-7; perhaps TRBD2 as D (5 bases). Per the germline V gene, CDR1 is MNHEY and CDR2 is SVGAGI. The CDR3 runs to 15 residues. Between the trimmed V and J ends, which lost 0 bases and 2 bases, there was a span of 11 bases. The CDR3 is CASSYSFRDTYEQYF. The CDR3 DNA reads as TGTGCCAGCAGTTACTCCTTCCGGGATACCTACGAGCAGTACTTC.

V is TRBV19 and J is TRBJ2-3, with TRBD1 identical over 8 bases. The V gene end was trimmed by 5 bases and the J gene end by 1 base; junction bases not matched to a gene: 2. CDR3 length: 14 residues. Germline V gene lookup returns CDR1 LNHDA and CDR2 SQIVND (reference sequence). The CDR3, as DNA: TGTGCCAGTAGTCTGGGACAGGGCACAGATACGCAGTATTTT. As protein: CASSLGQGTDTQYF.

The chain carries TRBV19 and TRBJ2-5; 12 bases match TRBD2. The CDR3 extends over 15 amino acids. Germline V CDR1 and CDR2: LNHDA, SQIVND (reference sequence). With V trimmed by 4 bases and J by 5 bases, 5 bases remained unmatched. The CDR3 protein is CASSKASGREETQYF. The CDR3 DNA sequence: TGTGCCAGTAGTAAGGCTAGCGGGAGGGAGGAGACCCAGTACTTC.

This clone was recorded a few times. The rearrangement links TRBV28 to TRBJ1-1; weak D call: TRBD1 (6 bases). Per the germline V gene, CDR1 is MDHEN and CDR2 is SYDVKM. The ends were cut back, 7 bases at V and 1 base at J, with 13 bases in the middle. CDR3 length: 14 residues. This chain's CDR3 is CASTPGTTNTEAFF. The DNA of the CDR3 is TGTGCCAGCACCCCCGGGACAACGAACACTGAAGCTTTCTTT.

The chain links TRBV10-3 to TRBJ1-2, with TRBD1 matching 10 bases. The CDR3 runs 16 residues. CDR1 and CDR2 from the germline V gene are ENHRY and SYGVKD. The V gene end was trimmed by 2 bases and the J gene end by 3 bases; junction bases not matched to a gene: 6. This CDR3 reads CAISESRQGADYGYTF. The CDR3 DNA sequence: TGTGCCATCAGTGAGAGCCGACAGGGGGCAGACTATGGCTACACCTTC.

This chain uses TRBV5-1 with TRBJ1-1, with D perhaps TRBD1 (5 bases). The V end lost 5 bases, the J end lost 0 bases, and 8 bases lay between the germline ends. CDR3 size: 13 residues. CDR1 SGHRS and CDR2 YFSETQ come from the germline V gene. CDR3 DNA sequence: TGCGCCAGCAGATTGACAGTGAACACTGAAGCTTTCTTT. It translates to CASRLTVNTEAFF.

In this sample, this clone turned up a few times. This chain connects TRBV5-1 to TRBJ2-7; 8 positions agree with TRBD1. This CDR3 spans 14 amino acids. From germline, CDR1 is SGHRS and CDR2 YFSETQ. The V and J ends lost 4 bases and 2 bases, in that order; junction bases with no gene match: 5. The CDR3 spells CASSGGTGPYEQYF. The CDR3 DNA reads TGCGCCAGCAGCGGGGGGACAGGCCCCTACGAGCAGTACTTC. The variable domain in full, with the rest retrieved from reference TRBV5-1 and TRBJ2-7, is KAGVTQTPRYLIKTRGQQVTLSCSPISGHRSVSWYQQTPGQGLQFLFEYFSETQRNKGNFPGRFSGRQFSNSRSEMNVSTLELGDSALYLCASSGGTGPYEQYFGPGTRLTVT.

The chain is built from TRBV11-2 and TRBJ1-1, with TRBD1 identical over 7 bases. Germline CDR1 and CDR2: SGHAT and FQNNGV. The CDR3 totals 13 residues. The V and J ends lost 7 bases and 3 bases, in that order; junction bases with no gene match: 5. The CDR3, as DNA: TGTGCCAGCACCGGGGACAGCCACACTGAAGCTTTCTTT. Translation: CASTGDSHTEAFF.

The chain combines TRBV28 with TRBJ1-2, with D possibly matching TRBD1 (5 bases). The V gene's germline CDR1 is MDHEN and CDR2 SYDVKM. V shed 5 bases and J shed 2 bases, with 18 bases lying between them. The CDR3 contains 16 residues. CDR3 region: CASSPARDFSNYGYTF. CDR3 DNA sequence: TGTGCCAGCAGTCCGGCCCGGGACTTCTCAAACTATGGCTACACCTTC.

This chain uses TRBV28 with TRBJ1-6; a possible D gene is TRBD1 (5 bases). V was clipped by 2 bases and J by 8 bases, with 16 bases between them. Germline V CDR1 and CDR2: MDHEN, SYDVKM. The CDR3 runs 16 residues. The DNA of the CDR3 is TGTGCCAGCAGTTTAGGCGCAGACTTGACAGATTCACCCCTCCACTTT. The encoded protein is CASSLGADLTDSPLHF.

The gene calls are TRBV7-8 and TRBJ2-5, with TRBD2 matching 8 bases. This CDR3 comprises 13 residues. The germline V gene has CDR1 SGHVS and CDR2 FQNEAQ. J gave up 2 bases and V 6 bases, and 2 bases lay outside the gene matches. In DNA form, the CDR3 reads TGTGCCAGCAGGGAGCGGGGGCAAGAGACCCAGTACTTC. This sequence encodes CASRERGQETQYF.

This clone was counted a few times. The rearrangement links TRBV7-2 to TRBJ1-1; D is unresolved. The CDR3 is 14 residues long. V was clipped by 2 bases and J by 2 bases, with 9 bases between them. The germline gives CDR1 SGHTA, CDR2 FQGNSA. The CDR3 loop is CASSLYGLNTEAFF. The CDR3 region has the DNA TGTGCCAGCAGCTTATATGGGCTCAACACTGAAGCTTTCTTT.

This clone was seen once. The rearrangement links TRBV27 to TRBJ1-5; TRBD1 matches at 7 bases. The length of the CDR3 is 15 residues. Trimming at V came to 5 bases and at J to 5 bases, leaving 9 bases not matched to a gene. Germline V gene lookup returns CDR1 MNHEY and CDR2 SMNVEV (reference sequence). The CDR3 DNA reads as TGTGCCAGCAGTCGGGACAGCCCAAGGCATCAGCCCCAGCATTTT. Translating gives CASSRDSPRHQPQHF.

The J gene is TRBJ2-7, the V gene TRBV5-4; the D is unclear. Trimming took 2 bases from V and 0 from J, leaving 9 bases between them. Germline-derived CDR1 and CDR2 are SGHNT and YYREEE (reference sequence). The CDR3 is made up of 14 amino acids. CDR3 residues: CASSLTISSYEQYF. CDR3 nucleotide sequence: TGTGCCAGCAGCTTAACCATTAGCTCCTACGAGCAGTACTTC.

The rearrangement uses TRBV7-8 and TRBJ2-7; a possible D gene is TRBD1 (6 bases). Germline V lookup: CDR1 SGHVS, CDR2 FQNEAQ. The CDR3 extends over 13 amino acids. V was trimmed by 4 bases and J by 3 bases, leaving 10 bases between them. The CDR3 protein is CASSWTDLYEQYF. Here the CDR3 DNA reads TGTGCCAGCAGCTGGACAGACCTCTACGAGCAGTACTTC.

The chain carries TRBV6-5 and TRBJ1-2; a weak D match, TRBD1 (5 bases). Germline V gives CDR1 MNHEY, CDR2 SVGAGI. The V and J ends lost 0 bases and 5 bases respectively, with 13 bases between them. The CDR3 length is 15 residues. CDR3 loop: CASSYSEGVRYGYTF. CDR3 coding DNA: TGTGCCAGCAGTTACTCGGAAGGGGTTCGATATGGCTACACCTTC.

The chain is built from TRBV4-2 and TRBJ2-3, with a tentative D call TRBD2 (6 bases). Germline V gene lookup returns CDR1 LGHNA and CDR2 YNFKEQ. There are 16 residues in the CDR3. Trimming took 0 bases from V and 0 from J, leaving 10 bases between them. The CDR3 nucleotides read TGTGCCAGCAGCCAAGATAGGGGACTCAGCACAGATACGCAGTATTTT. Translation: CASSQDRGLSTDTQYF.

This chain links TRBV27 with TRBJ2-1; possible D gene TRBD1, 6 bases. The germline V and J ends were trimmed by 5 bases and 7 bases, with 15 bases remaining between them. In germline, CDR1 is MNHEY, CDR2 SMNVEV (reference sequence). This CDR3 has 14 amino acids. CDR3 sequence: CASSTLTGFNEQFF. The CDR3 nucleotides read TGTGCCAGCAGTACCCTGACAGGATTTAATGAGCAGTTCTTC.

The chain recombines TRBV19 with TRBJ2-7; 12 nucleotides line up with TRBD1. The CDR3 contains 14 residues. The junction had 2 bases not matched to a gene; V was cut back by 5 bases and J by 3 bases. Germline CDR1 and CDR2: LNHDA and SQIVND (reference sequence). CDR3 protein: CASSGTGGYYEQYF. CDR3 coding DNA: TGTGCCAGTAGTGGGACAGGGGGCTACTACGAGCAGTACTTC.

The chain has TRBV7-7 and TRBJ2-1, with 7 bases lining up with TRBD2. Trimming cost V 5 bases and J 5 bases; bases outside gene matches: 9. Per germline, CDR1 SSHAT and CDR2 FNYEAQ (reference sequence). CDR3 size: 15 residues. The DNA for the CDR3 is TGTGCCAGCAGCGTAGGCGCGGGAGTACACAATGAGCAGTTCTTC. Translated, it gives CASSVGAGVHNEQFF.

CDR3: CASSLSPGGYNEQFF. CDR3 nucleotides: TGCGCCAGCAGCTTATCTCCCGGGGGATACAATGAGCAGTTCTTC. J is TRBJ2-1 and V is TRBV5-1; D might be TRBD2 (6 bases). The CDR3 spans 15 residues. Per germline, CDR1 SGHRS and CDR2 YFSETQ. V was shortened by 2 bases and J by 4 bases, with 13 bases between the two germline ends.

V and J are TRBV7-9 and TRBJ2-3; 8 positions agree with TRBD1. This CDR3 is built from 16 residues. The ends lost 2 bases at V and 4 bases at J; junction bases unmatched: 8. Germline loops: CDR1 SEHNR, CDR2 FQNEAQ (reference sequence). This chain's CDR3 is CASSLTPGGRADTQYF. The CDR3 coding sequence is TGTGCCAGCAGCTTAACCCCAGGGGGCCGGGCAGATACGCAGTATTTT.

The chain carries TRBV5-8 and TRBJ1-5; D possibly corresponds to TRBD1 (5 bases). Germline V lookup: CDR1 SGHTS, CDR2 YDEGEE. The germline V and J ends were trimmed by 3 bases and 6 bases, with 16 bases remaining between them. The CDR3 sequence is 15 residues long. The CDR3 bases are TGTGCCAGCAGCTCTGGCCAGGGAAGGTTTCAGCCCCAGCATTTT. This codes for CASSSGQGRFQPQHF.